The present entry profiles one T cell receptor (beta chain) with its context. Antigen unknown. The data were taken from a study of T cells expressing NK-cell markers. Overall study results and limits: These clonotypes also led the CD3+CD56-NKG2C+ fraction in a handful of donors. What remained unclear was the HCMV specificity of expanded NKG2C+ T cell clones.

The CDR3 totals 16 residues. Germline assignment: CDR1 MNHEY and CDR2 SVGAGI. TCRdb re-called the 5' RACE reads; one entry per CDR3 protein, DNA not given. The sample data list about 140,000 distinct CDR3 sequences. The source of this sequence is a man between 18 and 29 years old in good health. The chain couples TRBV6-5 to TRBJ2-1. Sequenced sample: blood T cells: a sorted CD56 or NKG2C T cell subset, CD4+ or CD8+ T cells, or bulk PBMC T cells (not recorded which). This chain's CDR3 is CASSYSDPRGGNEQFF.